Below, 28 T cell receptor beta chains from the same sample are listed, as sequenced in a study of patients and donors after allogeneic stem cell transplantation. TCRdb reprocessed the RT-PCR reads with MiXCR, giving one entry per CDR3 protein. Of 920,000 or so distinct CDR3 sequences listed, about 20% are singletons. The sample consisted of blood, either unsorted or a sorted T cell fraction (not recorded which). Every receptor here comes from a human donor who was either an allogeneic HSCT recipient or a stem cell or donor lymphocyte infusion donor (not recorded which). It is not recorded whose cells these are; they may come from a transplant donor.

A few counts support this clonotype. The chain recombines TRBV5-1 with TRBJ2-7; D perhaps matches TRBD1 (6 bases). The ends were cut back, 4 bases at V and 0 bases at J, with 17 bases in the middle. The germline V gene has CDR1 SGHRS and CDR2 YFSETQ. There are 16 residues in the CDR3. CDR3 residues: CASSINRVPSSYEQYF. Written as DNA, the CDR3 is TGCGCCAGCAGCATCAACAGGGTTCCCTCCTCCTACGAGCAGTACTTC.

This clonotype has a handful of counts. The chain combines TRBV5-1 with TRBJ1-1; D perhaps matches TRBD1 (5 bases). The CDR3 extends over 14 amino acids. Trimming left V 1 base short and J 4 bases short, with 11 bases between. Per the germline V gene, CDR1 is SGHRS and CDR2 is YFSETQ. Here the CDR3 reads CASSLSGGSTEAFF. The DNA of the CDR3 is TGCGCCAGCAGCTTGAGTGGGGGAAGCACTGAAGCTTTCTTT.

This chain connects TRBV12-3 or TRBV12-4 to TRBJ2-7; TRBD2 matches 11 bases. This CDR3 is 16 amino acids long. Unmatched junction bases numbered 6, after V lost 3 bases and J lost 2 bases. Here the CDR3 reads CASSLSSGGTTYEQYF. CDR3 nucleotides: TGTGCCAGCAGTTTGTCTAGCGGGGGGACCACCTACGAGCAGTACTTC.

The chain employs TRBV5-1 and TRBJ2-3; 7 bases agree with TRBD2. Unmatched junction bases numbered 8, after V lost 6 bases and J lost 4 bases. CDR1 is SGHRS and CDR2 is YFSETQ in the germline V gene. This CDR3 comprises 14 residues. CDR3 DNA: TGCGCCAGCAAGGATAGCGGGTCCCCAGATACGCAGTATTTT. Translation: CASKDSGSPDTQYF.

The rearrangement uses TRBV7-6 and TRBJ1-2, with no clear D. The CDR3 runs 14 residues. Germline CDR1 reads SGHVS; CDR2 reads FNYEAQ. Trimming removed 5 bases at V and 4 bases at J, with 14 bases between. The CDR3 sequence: CASSLTLGAYGYTF. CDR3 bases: TGTGCCAGCAGCCTAACGCTCGGAGCCTATGGCTACACCTTC.

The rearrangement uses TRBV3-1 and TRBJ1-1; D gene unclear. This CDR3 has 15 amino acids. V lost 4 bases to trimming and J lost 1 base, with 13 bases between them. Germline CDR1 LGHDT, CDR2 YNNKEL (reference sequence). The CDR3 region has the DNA TGTGCCAGCAGCCGCCGGGGTTCAAAGAACACTGAAGCTTTCTTT. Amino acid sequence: CASSRRGSKNTEAFF.

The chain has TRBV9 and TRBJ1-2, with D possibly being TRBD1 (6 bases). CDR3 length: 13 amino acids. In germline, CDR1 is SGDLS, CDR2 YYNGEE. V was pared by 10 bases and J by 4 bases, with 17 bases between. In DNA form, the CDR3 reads TGTGCCGGGATCGGACAGAGAGCCTATGGCTACACCTTC. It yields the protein CAGIGQRAYGYTF.

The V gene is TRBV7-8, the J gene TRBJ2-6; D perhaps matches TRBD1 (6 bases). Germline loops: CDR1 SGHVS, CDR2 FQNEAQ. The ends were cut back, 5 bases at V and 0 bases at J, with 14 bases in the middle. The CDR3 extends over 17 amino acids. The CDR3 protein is CASSIRTVPSGANVLTF. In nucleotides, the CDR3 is TGTGCCAGCAGCATCCGGACAGTCCCCTCTGGGGCCAACGTCCTGACTTTC.

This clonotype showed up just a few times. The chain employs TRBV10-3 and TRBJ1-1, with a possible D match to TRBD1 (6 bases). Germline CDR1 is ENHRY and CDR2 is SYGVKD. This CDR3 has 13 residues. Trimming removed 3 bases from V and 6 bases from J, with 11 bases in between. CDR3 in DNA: TGTGCCATCAGTGATCCGGCAGGGGCTGAAGCTTTCTTT. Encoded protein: CAISDPAGAEAFF.

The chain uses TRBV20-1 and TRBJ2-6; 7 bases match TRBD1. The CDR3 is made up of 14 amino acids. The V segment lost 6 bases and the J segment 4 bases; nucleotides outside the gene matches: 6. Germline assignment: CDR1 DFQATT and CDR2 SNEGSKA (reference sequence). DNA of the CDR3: TGCAGTGCAACCGACAGGGCCGGGGCCAACGTCCTGACTTTC. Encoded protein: CSATDRAGANVLTF.

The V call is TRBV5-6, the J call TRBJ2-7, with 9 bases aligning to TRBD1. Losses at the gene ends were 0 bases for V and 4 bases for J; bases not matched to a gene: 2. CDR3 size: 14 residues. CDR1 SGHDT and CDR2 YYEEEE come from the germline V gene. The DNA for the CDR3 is TGTGCCAGCAGCTTGGGGACAGGGGAGTACGAGCAGTACTTC. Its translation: CASSLGTGEYEQYF.

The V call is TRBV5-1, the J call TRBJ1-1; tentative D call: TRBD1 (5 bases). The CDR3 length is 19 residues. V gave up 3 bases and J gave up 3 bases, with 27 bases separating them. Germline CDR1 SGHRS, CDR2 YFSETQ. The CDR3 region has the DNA TGCGCCAGCAGCTCCCCACGCAGCGCGCGCAGGGAGGAGTACACTGAAGCTTTCTTT. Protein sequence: CASSSPRSARREEYTEAFF.

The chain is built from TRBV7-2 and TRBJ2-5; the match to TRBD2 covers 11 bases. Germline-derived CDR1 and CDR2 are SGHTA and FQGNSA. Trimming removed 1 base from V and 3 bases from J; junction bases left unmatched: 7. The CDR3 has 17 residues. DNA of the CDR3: TGTGCCAGCAGCTTAGTGTGGTCTAGCGGGGGGAAAGAGACCCAGTACTTC. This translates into CASSLVWSSGGKETQYF.

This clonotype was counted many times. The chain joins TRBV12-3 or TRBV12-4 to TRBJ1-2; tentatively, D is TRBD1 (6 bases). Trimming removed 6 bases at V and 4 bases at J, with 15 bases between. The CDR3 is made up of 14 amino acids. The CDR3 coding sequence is TGTGCCAGCAGCCCCACGACAGGCCTCTATGGCTACACCTTC. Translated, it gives CASSPTTGLYGYTF.

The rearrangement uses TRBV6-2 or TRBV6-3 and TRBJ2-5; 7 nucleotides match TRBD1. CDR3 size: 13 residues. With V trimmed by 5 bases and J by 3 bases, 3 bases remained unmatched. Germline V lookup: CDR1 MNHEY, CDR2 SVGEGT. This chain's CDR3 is CASSRQGKETQYF. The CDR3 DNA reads TGTGCCAGCAGTCGACAGGGTAAAGAGACCCAGTACTTC.

DNA of the CDR3: TGTGCCTGGAGTGCCGGTCCCGATATGAACACTGAAGCTTTCTTT. Protein product: CAWSAGPDMNTEAFF. This chain uses TRBV30 with TRBJ1-1; D gene ambiguous. Trimming pared 1 base from V and 0 bases from J, leaving 12 bases between. The germline CDR1 and CDR2 sequences are GTSNPN and SVGIG (reference sequence). CDR3 length: 15 residues.

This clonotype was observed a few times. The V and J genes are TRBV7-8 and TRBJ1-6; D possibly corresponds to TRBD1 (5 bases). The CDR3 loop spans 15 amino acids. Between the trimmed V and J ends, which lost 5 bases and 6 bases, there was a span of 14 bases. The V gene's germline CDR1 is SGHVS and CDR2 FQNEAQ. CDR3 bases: TGTGCCAGCAGCCCCAGCGACAGACTTAATTCACCCCTCCACTTT. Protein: CASSPSDRLNSPLHF.

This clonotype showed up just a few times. The CDR3 nucleotides are TGCGGTACGTCGCGGGACAGTAATGAAAAACTGTTTTTT. Protein: CGTSRDSNEKLFF. The chain joins TRBV20-1 to TRBJ1-4, with 7 bases that match TRBD1. The CDR3 runs to 13 residues. Germline V gene sequence: CDR1 DFQATT, CDR2 SNEGSKA (reference sequence).

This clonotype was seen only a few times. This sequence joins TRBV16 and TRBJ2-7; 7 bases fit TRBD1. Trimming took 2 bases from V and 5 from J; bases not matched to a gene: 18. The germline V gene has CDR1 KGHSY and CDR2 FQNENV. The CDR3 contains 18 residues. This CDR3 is CASSQSVFSRTGIHEQYF. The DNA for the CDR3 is TGTGCCAGCAGCCAAAGTGTGTTCTCTAGGACAGGTATCCACGAGCAGTACTTC.

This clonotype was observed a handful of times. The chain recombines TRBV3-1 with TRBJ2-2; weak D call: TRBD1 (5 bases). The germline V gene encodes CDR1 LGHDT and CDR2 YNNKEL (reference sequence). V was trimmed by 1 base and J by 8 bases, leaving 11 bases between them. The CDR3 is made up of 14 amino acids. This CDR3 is CASSQAFGAGELFF. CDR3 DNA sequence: TGTGCCAGCAGCCAAGCTTTTGGGGCGGGGGAGCTGTTTTTT.

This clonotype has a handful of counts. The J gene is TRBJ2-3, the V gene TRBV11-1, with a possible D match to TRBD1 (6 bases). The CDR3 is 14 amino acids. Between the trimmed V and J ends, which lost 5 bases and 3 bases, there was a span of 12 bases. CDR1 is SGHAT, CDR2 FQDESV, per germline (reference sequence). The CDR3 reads CASSPDGTTDTQYF. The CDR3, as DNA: TGTGCCAGCAGCCCCGATGGGACAACAGATACGCAGTATTTT.

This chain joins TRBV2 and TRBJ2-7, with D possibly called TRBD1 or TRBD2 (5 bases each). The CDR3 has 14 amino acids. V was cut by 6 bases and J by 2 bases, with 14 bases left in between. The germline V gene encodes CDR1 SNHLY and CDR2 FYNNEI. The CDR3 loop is CASRPGTETYEQYF. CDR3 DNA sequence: TGTGCCAGCAGGCCCGGGACCGAGACCTACGAGCAGTACTTC.

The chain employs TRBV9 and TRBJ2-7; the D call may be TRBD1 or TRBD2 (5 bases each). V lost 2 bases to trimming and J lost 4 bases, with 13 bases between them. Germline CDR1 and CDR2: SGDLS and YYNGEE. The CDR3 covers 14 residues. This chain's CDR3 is CASSVSGTGYEQYF. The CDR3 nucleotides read TGTGCCAGCAGCGTCTCGGGGACGGGGTACGAGCAGTACTTC.

The CDR3 reads CASSLGLEAGELFF. The CDR3 DNA is TGTGCCAGCAGTTTAGGACTAGAGGCCGGGGAGCTGTTTTTT. V and J are TRBV12-3 or TRBV12-4 and TRBJ2-2; D is possibly TRBD2 (6 bases). CDR3 size: 14 residues. V gave up 1 base and J gave up 6 bases, with 9 bases separating them.

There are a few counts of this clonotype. As DNA, the CDR3 is TGCAGCGTTGAATCGCACAGCATTTACAATGAGCAGTTCTTC. It yields the protein CSVESHSIYNEQFF. The chain carries TRBV29-1 and TRBJ2-1, with D hard to call. V was pared by 2 bases and J by 4 bases, with 12 bases between. CDR3 length: 14 amino acids. Per germline, CDR1 SQVTM and CDR2 ANQGSEA.

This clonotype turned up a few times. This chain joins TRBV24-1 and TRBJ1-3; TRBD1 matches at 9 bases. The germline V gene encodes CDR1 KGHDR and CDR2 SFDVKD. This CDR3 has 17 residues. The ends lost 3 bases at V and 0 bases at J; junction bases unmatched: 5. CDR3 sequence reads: CATSDPTGGPSGNTIYF. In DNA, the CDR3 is TGTGCCACCAGTGATCCTACAGGGGGCCCCTCTGGAAACACCATATATTTT.

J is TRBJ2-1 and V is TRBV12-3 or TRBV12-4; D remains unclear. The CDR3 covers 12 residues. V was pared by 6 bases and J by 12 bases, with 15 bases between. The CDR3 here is CASRSIIAGQFF. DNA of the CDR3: TGTGCCAGCAGGTCCATTATAGCTGGGCAGTTCTTC.

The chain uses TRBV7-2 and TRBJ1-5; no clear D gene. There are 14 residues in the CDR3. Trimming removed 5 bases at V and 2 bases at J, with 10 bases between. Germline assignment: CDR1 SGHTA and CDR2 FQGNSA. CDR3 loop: CASSVREGNQPQHF. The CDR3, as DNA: TGTGCCAGCAGCGTAAGAGAGGGCAATCAGCCCCAGCATTTT.